Listed below are T cell receptor beta chains from one sample, sequenced in a study of lymphopenia after photon versus proton radiotherapy. TCRdb keeps only in-frame clones here, not all; method: immunoSEQ multiplex PCR. The sample includes approximately 23,000 clones, approximately 90% of them seen just once. The sample consisted of peripheral blood, taken from a patient treated with proton-based radiotherapy. The receptors stem from a man older than 75 with esophageal cancer. Both conserved end residues are part of each CDR3. D genes are given only for firm matches. Size values are once, few and many counts, or a class for expanded clones, and some rows have none.

V gene	D gene	CDR3 length	J gene	clone size	CDR3 protein	CDR3 DNA
TRBV5-1	-	14	TRBJ2-3	-	CASSLDEGTDTQYF	TGCGCCAGCAGCTTGGATGAGGGCACAGATACGCAGTATTTT
TRBV11-2	-	14	TRBJ2-7	-	CASSFQGQSAEQYF	TGTGCCAGCAGCTTCCAAGGACAGTCGGCCGAGCAGTACTTC
TRBV9	-	13	TRBJ1-4	-	CASSDPPEEKLFF	TGTGCCAGCAGCGACCCGCCAGAAGAAAAACTGTTTTTT
TRBV6-1	-	14	TRBJ1-2	few	CASTPGHASYGYTF	TGTGCCAGTACCCCGGGACACGCTTCCTATGGCTACACCTTC
TRBV7-2	-	14	TRBJ1-1	-	CASSLAWLTKEAFF	TGTGCCAGCAGCTTAGCGTGGCTTACCAAAGAAGCTTTCTTT
TRBV6-4	TRBD2	16	TRBJ2-7	-	CASSDPFGREGNEQYF	TGTGCCAGCAGTGACCCCTTCGGGCGGGAGGGTAACGAGCAGTACTTC
TRBV10-3	TRBD1	15	TRBJ2-1	-	CAISATGTGPYEQFF	TGTGCCATCAGTGCGACCGGGACAGGTCCTTATGAGCAGTTCTTC
TRBV10-3	TRBD2	12	TRBJ2-5	-	CATSPGGETQYF	TGTGCCACCTCTCCGGGGGGGGAGACCCAGTACTTC
TRBV29-1	-	13	TRBJ1-1	few	CSASEGTNTEAFF	TGCAGCGCATCGGAGGGAACGAACACTGAAGCTTTCTTT
TRBV2	-	14	TRBJ2-7	-	CASSGALRLSEQYF	TGTGCCAGCAGTGGTGCCCTCCGGCTCTCCGAGCAGTACTTC
TRBV9	-	13	TRBJ1-3	few	CASSVESGNTIYF	TGTGCCAGCAGCGTAGAATCTGGAAACACCATATATTTT
TRBV19	TRBD1	14	TRBJ2-3	-	CASSIDMDRPTQYF	TGTGCCAGTAGTATAGATATGGACAGGCCCACGCAGTATTTT
TRBV6-1	-	12	TRBJ2-1	-	CASSEALYEQFF	TGTGCCAGCAGTGAAGCGCTCTATGAGCAGTTCTTC
TRBV5-1	TRBD1	16	TRBJ2-7	-	CASSLEGQRIGGMQYF	TGCGCCAGCAGCTTGGAAGGCCAGCGAATAGGGGGCATGCAGTACTTC
TRBV7-8	-	14	TRBJ2-3	-	CASSLVPGADTQYF	TGTGCCAGCAGCTTAGTCCCAGGCGCAGATACGCAGTATTTT
TRBV5-1	TRBD1	17	TRBJ1-3	-	CASSRRTGDYSGNTIYF	TGCGCCAGCAGCCGAAGGACAGGGGACTACTCTGGAAACACCATATATTTT
TRBV30	TRBD1	14	TRBJ1-6	few	CAWSAGTGDVPLHF	TGTGCCTGGAGTGCAGGGACAGGGGACGTCCCCCTCCACTTT
TRBV7-2	-	13	TRBJ1-1	-	CASSLQQNTEAFF	TGTGCCAGCAGCCTACAACAAAACACTGAAGCTTTCTTT
TRBV19	-	14	TRBJ2-7	-	CASSSSVKNYEQYF	TGTGCCAGTAGTTCTAGCGTCAAGAACTACGAGCAGTACTTC
TRBV19	-	19	TRBJ1-6	-	CASSTSGRGLSSYNSPLHF	TGTGCCAGTAGTACATCAGGGAGGGGCCTGAGCTCCTATAATTCACCCCTCCACTTT